The T cell receptor (beta chain) under discussion was sequenced for a study of neurological immune-mediated disorders. By 5'RACE with 10-nucleotide random UMIs, the cDNA was made. Over 160 million TCR-beta sequences, together covering 15-18 subjects, were produced by every individual sequencing run that was carried out. TCRdb called the 5' RACE reads again in MiXCR, with one record for every CDR3 protein. The repertoire holds around 94,000 distinct CDR3 sequences, with 3.5% as singletons. Stored at -80 C, 2 million PBMCs were the source of the unsorted libraries. Sample: PBMCs. The source is a young woman with multiple sclerosis.

The CDR3 DNA sequence: TGTGCCAGCAGCCAGACGGGGCCTTCAGATACGCAGTATTTT. It specifies CASSQTGPSDTQYF. The genes are TRBV7-9 and TRBJ2-3; TRBD1 or TRBD2 may be the D gene (5 bases each). Germline CDR1 and CDR2: SEHNR and FQNEAQ (reference sequence). Trimming shortened V by 5 bases and J by 4 bases, and 13 bases separated the two germline ends. This CDR3 is 14 amino acids long.